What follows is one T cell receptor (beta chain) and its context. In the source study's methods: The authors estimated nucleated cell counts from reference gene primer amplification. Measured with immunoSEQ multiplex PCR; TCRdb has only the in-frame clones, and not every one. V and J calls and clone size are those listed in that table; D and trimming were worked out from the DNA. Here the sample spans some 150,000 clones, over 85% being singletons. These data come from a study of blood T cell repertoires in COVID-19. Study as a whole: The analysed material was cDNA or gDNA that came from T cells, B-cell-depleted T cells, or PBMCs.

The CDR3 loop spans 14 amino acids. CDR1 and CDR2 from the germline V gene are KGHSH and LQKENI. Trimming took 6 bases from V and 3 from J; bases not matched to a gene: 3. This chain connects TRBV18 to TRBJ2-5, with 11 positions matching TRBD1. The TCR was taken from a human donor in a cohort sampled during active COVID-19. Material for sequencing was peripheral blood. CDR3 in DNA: TGTGCCAGCTCCCGGACAGGGGGCGAAGAGACCCAGTACTTC. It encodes CASSRTGGEETQYF.